This T cell receptor beta chain was sequenced for a study of T cell clones after liver transplantation. Study at large: In this trial, immunosuppression withdrawal was attempted within 2 years of liver transplant. A pre-transplant mixed lymphocyte reaction with TCRbeta sequencing defined graft-donor-reactive clones followed in post-transplant blood. Pre-transplant mixed lymphocyte reactions yielded third-party-reactive TCRbeta sequences as comparators for graft-donor-reactive sequences. Standard immunosuppression, with no induction, continued until 12-24 months after transplant.

Trimming stripped 2 bases from V and 0 bases from J, with 11 bases between. The CDR3 sequence is 15 residues long. The V gene's germline CDR1 is KGHSH and CDR2 LQKENI. Assay used: immunoSEQ multiplex PCR; TCRdb lists only in-frame clones, some missing. Of 70,000 to 80,000 clones in the sample, about 88% are singletons; the top ten hold approximately 2.5%. The clonotype originates from a human donor who received a liver transplant. This material consisted of CD4+ T cells from blood, taken before liver transplant. V is TRBV18 and J is TRBJ2-7, with D possibly being TRBD1 (5 bases). The CDR3 reads CASSPSSTGSYEQYF. CDR3 nucleotide sequence: TGTGCCAGCTCACCATCAAGTACAGGCTCCTACGAGCAGTACTTC.